This TCR beta chain is from a study of cytomegalovirus exposure and HLA in healthy donors. Study-wide points: Reports showed the classifier diagnosing cytomegalovirus status with high specificity and sensitivity. Researchers catalogued approximately 170 TCR beta chains as cytomegalovirus-associated.

Use of 60 Vbeta and 13 Jbeta primers characterized the PCR. Method: immunoSEQ multiplex PCR; TCRdb's copy keeps in-frame clones and lacks some. Of more than 100,000 clones listed, approximately 8.9% are singletons. This clone turned up a few times. Its matching antigen is unknown. The V gene's germline CDR1 is SGDLS and CDR2 YYNGEE. J was trimmed by 0 bases and V by 5 bases; bases with no gene match: 4. The CDR3 extends over 15 amino acids. The origin of this receptor is a woman aged 40 to 49 in good health and CMV-seropositive. The specimen sequenced was PBMCs. This sequence joins TRBV9 and TRBJ2-7; 11 positions agree with TRBD2. CDR3 loop: CASSTSGGSSYEQYF. CDR3 DNA: TGTGCCAGCAGTACTAGCGGGGGAAGCTCCTACGAGCAGTACTTC.